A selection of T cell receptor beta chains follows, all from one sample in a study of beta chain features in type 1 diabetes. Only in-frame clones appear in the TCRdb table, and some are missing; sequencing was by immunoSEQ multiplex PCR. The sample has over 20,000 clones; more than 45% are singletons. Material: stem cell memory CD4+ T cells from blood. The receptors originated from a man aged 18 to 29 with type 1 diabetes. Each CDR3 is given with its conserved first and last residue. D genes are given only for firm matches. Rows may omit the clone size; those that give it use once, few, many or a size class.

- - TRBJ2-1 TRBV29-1 CSGLRGSYNEQFF TGCAGCGGGTTAAGGGGGTCCTACAATGAGCAGTTCTTC
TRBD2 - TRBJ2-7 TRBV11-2 CASSLDFLAGISYEQYF TGTGCCAGCAGCTTAGATTTTCTAGCGGGTATCTCCTACGAGCAGTACTTC
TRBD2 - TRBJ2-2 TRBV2 CASSGTGTSFGELFF TGTGCCAGCAGTGGGACCGGGACTAGCTTTGGGGAGCTGTTTTTT
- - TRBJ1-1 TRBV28 CASSPGQSFEAFF TGTGCCAGCAGCCCTGGACAATCTTTTGAAGCTTTCTTT
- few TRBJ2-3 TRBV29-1 CSVVWTGTDTQYF TGCAGCGTTGTCTGGACAGGCACAGATACGCAGTATTTT
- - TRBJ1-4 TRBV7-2 CASSPGLNEKLFF TGTGCCAGCAGCCCAGGACTTAATGAAAAACTGTTTTTT
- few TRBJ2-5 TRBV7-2 CASSLVWTQETQYF TGTGCCAGCAGCTTAGTTTGGACTCAAGAGACCCAGTACTTC
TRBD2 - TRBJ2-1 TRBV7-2 CASSPAGLAGGPYNEQFF TGTGCCAGCAGCCCGGCGGGGTTAGCGGGGGGCCCCTACAATGAGCAGTTCTTC
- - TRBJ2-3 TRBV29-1 CSVLPGGRTQYF TGCAGCGTCCTACCCGGGGGGCGTACGCAGTATTTT
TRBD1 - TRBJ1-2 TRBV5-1 CASSLATGGIGYTF TGCGCCAGCAGCTTGGCGACAGGGGGCATCGGCTACACCTTC
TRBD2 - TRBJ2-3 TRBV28 CASSSSGTSLDTQYF TGTGCCAGCAGTTCCTCCGGGACTAGCTTAGATACGCAGTATTTT
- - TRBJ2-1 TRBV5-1 CASSLEGAGLPPYNEQFF TGCGCCAGCAGCTTGGAGGGTGCGGGCCTCCCTCCCTACAATGAGCAGTTCTTC
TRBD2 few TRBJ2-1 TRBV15 CATSRGGLAYEQFF TGTGCCACCAGCAGAGGCGGACTAGCATATGAGCAGTTCTTC
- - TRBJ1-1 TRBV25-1 CASSDNLGRGAFF TGTGCCAGCAGTGACAACCTCGGACGGGGGGCTTTCTTT
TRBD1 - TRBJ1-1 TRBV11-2 CASSPTPRGPSTEAFF TGTGCCAGCAGCCCGACTCCCAGGGGGCCGAGCACTGAAGCTTTCTTT
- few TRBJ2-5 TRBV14 CASSLRIQETQYF TGTGCCAGCAGCCTGCGGATCCAAGAGACCCAGTACTTC
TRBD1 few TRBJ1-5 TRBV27 CASSSTGANQPQHF TGTGCCAGCAGTTCTACAGGGGCCAATCAGCCCCAGCATTTT
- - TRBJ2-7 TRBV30 CAWKLQGGSEQYF TGTGCCTGGAAGCTACAGGGGGGGTCGGAGCAGTACTTC
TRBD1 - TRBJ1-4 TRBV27 CASSSDRDQLFF TGTGCCAGCAGTTCCGACAGGGATCAACTGTTTTTT
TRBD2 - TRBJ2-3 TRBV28 CASSSTSGRGAQYF TGTGCCAGCAGTTCGACTAGCGGGAGAGGGGCGCAGTATTTT
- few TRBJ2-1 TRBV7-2 CASSSWAYGNEQFF TGTGCCAGCAGCTCGTGGGCGTATGGCAATGAGCAGTTCTTC
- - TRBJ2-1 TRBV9 CASQRLEANEQFF TGTGCCAGCCAGCGACTGGAAGCAAATGAGCAGTTCTTC
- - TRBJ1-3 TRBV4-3 CASSQGAASSGNTIYF TGCGCCAGCAGCCAAGGTGCGGCCAGCTCTGGAAACACCATATATTTT
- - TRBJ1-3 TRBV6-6 CASSEGHPSGNTIYF TGTGCCAGCAGTGAGGGACATCCCTCTGGAAACACCATATATTTT
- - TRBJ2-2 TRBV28 CASSTRWDFSNTGELFF TGTGCCAGCAGTACCCGCTGGGACTTTTCGAACACCGGGGAGCTGTTTTTT
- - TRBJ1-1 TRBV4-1 CASSTAGIFEAFF TGCGCCAGCAGCACGGCGGGGATCTTTGAAGCTTTCTTT